Each of the 21 T cell receptor beta chains below was sequenced from the same sample in a study of T cell responses to AZD1222 COVID-19 vaccine. This table comes from immunoSEQ multiplex PCR, and its TCRdb copy is limited to in-frame clones, with some not included. The sample records 95,000 to 100,000 clones, around 85% being singletons. The specimen comprised peripheral blood, sampled 28 days after the second AZD1222 dose. Source of these receptors: an adult who received the AZD1222 COVID-19 vaccine.

The chain links TRBV4-3 to TRBJ1-1; D unresolved. The V gene's germline CDR1 is LGHNA and CDR2 YSLEER. The CDR3 length is 15 residues. The ends were cut back, 1 base at V and 4 bases at J, with 13 bases in the middle. CDR3 sequence reads: CASSQGQTLGTEAFF. For the CDR3, the DNA is TGCGCCAGCAGCCAAGGCCAGACCCTGGGCACTGAAGCTTTCTTT.

The rearrangement joins TRBV18 to TRBJ2-1, with 7 bases fitting TRBD2. After removal of 5 bases from V and 0 bases from J, the junction contained 10 bases not matched to a gene. The CDR3 sequence is 17 residues long. Looked up from germline, CDR1 is KGHSH and CDR2 is LQKENI. The CDR3 spells CASSATLRGNSYNEQFF. The CDR3 DNA reads TGTGCCAGCTCAGCCACCCTGCGGGGGAACTCCTACAATGAGCAGTTCTTC.

J is TRBJ1-5 and V is TRBV7-3; D is uncertain. Looked up from germline, CDR1 is SGHTA and CDR2 is FQGTGA. V gave up 5 bases and J gave up 4 bases, with 9 bases separating them. CDR3 length: 13 residues. CDR3 DNA sequence: TGTGCCAGCAGCCTCGCCCAAAATCAGCCCCAGCATTTT. This gives the protein CASSLAQNQPQHF.

V gene TRBV3-1 (or the pseudogene TRBV3-2) combines with J gene TRBJ2-7; D unresolved. The CDR3 is made up of 15 amino acids. Germline V gives CDR1 LGHDT, CDR2 YNNKEL (reference sequence). V shed 2 bases and J shed 3 bases, with 14 bases lying between them. CDR3 bases: TGTGCCAGCAGCCAATCCGGGCCCCGACTCTACGAGCAGTACTTC. It encodes CASSQSGPRLYEQYF.

V gene TRBV9 combines with J gene TRBJ1-2, with D perhaps matching TRBD1 (5 bases). CDR1 is SGDLS, CDR2 YYNGEE, per germline. Between the trimmed V and J ends, which lost 4 bases and 4 bases, there was a span of 20 bases. The CDR3 totals 16 residues. CDR3 nucleotide sequence: TGTGCCAGCAGCCCGGGTAGCGCCGAGGGGATCTATGGCTACACCTTC. Protein: CASSPGSAEGIYGYTF.

Here the CDR3 DNA reads TGTGCCAGCAGTTTCCTCTCTGGGAATCAAGCTTTCTTT. Amino acid sequence: CASSFLSGNQAFF. J is TRBJ1-1 and V is TRBV12-3 or TRBV12-4; D is undetermined. V was trimmed by 3 bases and J by 9 bases, leaving 14 bases between them. This CDR3 region has 13 residues.

In the case of this clone: The junction does not match germline at one end; this may be a read error. V usage is TRBV2 and J usage is TRBJ2-5, with a weak D call TRBD2 (5 bases). Germline loops: CDR1 SNHLY, CDR2 FYNNEI. CDR3 length: 15 residues. Written as DNA, the CDR3 is TGTGCCAGCAGCGCCGAAGGACCCACCTCGGGGAAAAGTCACTTC. Translation gives CASSAEGPTSGKSHF.

The chain is built from TRBV7-7 and TRBJ2-7; D might be TRBD1 or TRBD2, each matching 6 bases. Germline CDR1 SSHAT, CDR2 FNYEAQ (reference sequence). V shed 0 bases and J shed 4 bases, with 13 bases lying between them. The CDR3 loop spans 15 amino acids. DNA of the CDR3: TGTGCCAGCAGCTTAGCGGGGGGACAAACATACGAGCAGTACTTC. Its translation: CASSLAGGQTYEQYF.

V is TRBV30 and J is TRBJ2-7; D gene ambiguous. The CDR3 spans 15 residues. V was cut by 1 base and J by 6 bases, with 19 bases left in between. The germline CDR1 and CDR2 sequences are GTSNPN and SVGIG (reference sequence). CDR3 nucleotides: TGTGCCTGGAGTGGGGTCTCACTTTCTTCGGGCGAGCAGTACTTC. Its protein is CAWSGVSLSSGEQYF.

The chain carries TRBV7-3 and TRBJ2-3; tentative D call: TRBD2 (6 bases). The length of the CDR3 is 14 residues. Trimming removed 5 bases at V and 6 bases at J, with 15 bases between. Germline V lookup: CDR1 SGHTA, CDR2 FQGTGA. DNA for the CDR3: TGTGCCAGCAGCCCGGAGGGATGGGCTGATACGCAGTATTTT. Protein product: CASSPEGWADTQYF.

The V gene is TRBV6-5, the J gene TRBJ2-1, with a tentative D call TRBD2 (6 bases). Germline CDR1 MNHEY, CDR2 SVGAGI. Trimming removed 7 bases at V and 7 bases at J, with 11 bases between. CDR3 size: 12 residues. In DNA form, the CDR3 reads TGTGCCAGCAACTCCGGAGGGAATGAGCAGTTCTTC. Its protein is CASNSGGNEQFF.

V usage is TRBV5-8 and J usage is TRBJ1-2; D is ambiguous. With 1 base removed from V and 4 bases from J, the gap between germline ends came to 14 bases. This CDR3 spans 15 amino acids. Looked up from germline, CDR1 is SGHTS and CDR2 is YDEGEE. The CDR3, as DNA: TGTGCCAGCAGCTTGATTCAACGGCAGCTCTATGGCTACACCTTC. It yields the protein CASSLIQRQLYGYTF.

The CDR3 reads CASRDRVGGPEQYF. In nucleotides, the CDR3 is TGTGCCAGCAGGGATAGGGTCGGGGGACCCGAGCAGTACTTC. The J gene is TRBJ2-7, the V gene TRBV2; D is perhaps TRBD2 (6 bases). There are 14 residues in the CDR3. V lost 6 bases and J 6 bases, leaving 18 bases between the germline ends. Germline loops: CDR1 SNHLY, CDR2 FYNNEI.

This rearrangement joins TRBV7-8 to TRBJ2-7; tentatively, D is TRBD1 (6 bases). Germline V gives CDR1 SGHVS, CDR2 FQNEAQ. The CDR3 covers 16 residues. Trimming pared 6 bases from V and 0 bases from J, leaving 18 bases between. The CDR3 loop reads CASSFLSRQASYEQYF. As DNA, the CDR3 is TGTGCCAGCAGTTTTCTCTCTCGACAGGCCTCCTACGAGCAGTACTTC.

The genes are TRBV7-9 and TRBJ2-7; D is ambiguous. The CDR3 covers 14 residues. The germline CDR1 and CDR2 sequences are SEHNR and FQNEAQ (reference sequence). V was trimmed by 2 bases and J by 2 bases, leaving 10 bases between them. Here the CDR3 reads CASSLNEGTYEQYF. Here the CDR3 DNA reads TGTGCCAGCAGCTTAAACGAAGGGACCTACGAGCAGTACTTC.

The CDR3 protein is CASRGSGANVLTF. For the CDR3, the DNA is TGTGCCAGCAGGGGATCTGGGGCCAACGTCCTGACTTTC. The J gene is TRBJ2-6, the V gene TRBV6-5; D ambiguous. V lost 6 bases, J lost 1 base, and 4 bases lay in between. Germline-derived CDR1 and CDR2 are MNHEY and SVGAGI. The CDR3 sequence is 13 residues long.

The genes are TRBV13 and TRBJ1-2; 7 bases fit TRBD1. Germline V gene data show CDR1 as PRHDT and CDR2 as FYEKMQ (reference sequence). V lost 3 bases to trimming and J lost 7 bases; unmatched junction nucleotides: 11. The CDR3 is 15 residues long. CDR3 in amino acids: CASSFNIDREGGYTF. The CDR3 nucleotides read TGTGCCAGCAGCTTCAACATCGACAGGGAGGGTGGCTACACCTTC.

The chain has TRBV18 and TRBJ2-7, with D maybe TRBD1 (6 bases). Trimming left V 2 bases short and J 1 base short, with 12 bases between. Looked up from germline, CDR1 is KGHSH and CDR2 is LQKENI. The CDR3 spans 15 residues. The CDR3 loop reads CASSPGPGVSYEQYF. In DNA form, the CDR3 reads TGTGCCAGCTCACCAGGCCCAGGGGTTTCCTACGAGCAGTACTTC.

The rearrangement uses TRBV7-9 and TRBJ1-4, with D perhaps TRBD1 (5 bases). Trimming pared 11 bases from V and 7 bases from J, leaving 23 bases between. There are 15 residues in the CDR3. Looked up from germline, CDR1 is SEHNR and CDR2 is FQNEAQ (reference sequence). CDR3 nucleotides: TGTGCCCTACGGAAAGAGGGGAGTAGCTCTGAAAAACTGTTTTTT. It translates to CALRKEGSSSEKLFF.

The chain uses TRBV18 and TRBJ2-5; 8 nucleotides agree with TRBD2. Germline assignment: CDR1 KGHSH and CDR2 LQKENI. The CDR3 spans 15 residues. V shed 1 base and J 0 bases; nucleotides not matched to a gene: 1. CDR3 in amino acids: CASSPRTSNQETQYF. CDR3 bases: TGTGCCAGCTCACCACGGACTAGCAACCAAGAGACCCAGTACTTC.

J is TRBJ1-1 and V is TRBV10-1; weak D call: TRBD1 (5 bases). The germline CDR1 and CDR2 sequences are WNHNN and SYGVQD (reference sequence). The V and J ends lost 3 bases and 4 bases respectively, with 6 bases between them. The CDR3 runs to 12 residues. The CDR3 protein is CASSDGGTEAFF. The DNA of the CDR3 is TGCGCCAGCAGTGACGGGGGCACTGAAGCTTTCTTT.